The 13 T cell receptor beta chains below all came from one sample that was sequenced in a study of shared clonotypes between healthy human individuals. Libraries were prepared by immunoSEQ multiplex PCR; TCRdb keeps only in-frame clonotypes and omits some of them. Of about 610,000 clones listed, 97% are singletons. Sequenced sample: naive CD4+ T cells sorted from blood. Stated subset: CD45RA+ positively selected. Receptor source: a woman under 40 in good health.

The chain uses TRBV7-3 and TRBJ1-4, with 8 bases fitting TRBD1. Per germline, CDR1 SGHTA and CDR2 FQGTGA. Trimming removed 5 bases from V and 4 bases from J; junction bases left unmatched: 6. The CDR3 contains 15 residues. The CDR3 DNA is TGTGCCAGCAGCACAAGGACAGGGTTTAATGAAAAACTGTTTTTT. Amino acid sequence: CASSTRTGFNEKLFF.

The V call is TRBV28, the J call TRBJ2-7; TRBD2 might be the D (6 bases). CDR3 length: 15 amino acids. CDR1 is MDHEN and CDR2 is SYDVKM in the germline V gene. V lost 5 bases to trimming and J lost 2 bases, with 16 bases between them. CDR3 nucleotide sequence: TGTGCCAGCAGTCACTCCCGCGGGATTCCCTACGAGCAGTACTTC. As protein: CASSHSRGIPYEQYF.

The V call is TRBV5-1, the J call TRBJ2-7; 10 positions match TRBD2. Germline CDR1 reads SGHRS; CDR2 reads YFSETQ. The ends lost 4 bases at V and 4 bases at J; junction bases unmatched: 5. The CDR3 is 14 residues long. Here the CDR3 reads CASSPAGGPYEQYF. The CDR3 DNA follows: TGCGCCAGCAGCCCAGCGGGAGGGCCGTACGAGCAGTACTTC.

J is TRBJ1-5 and V is TRBV6-4, with D hard to call. V was pared by 5 bases and J by 2 bases, with 7 bases between. Germline V gene lookup returns CDR1 MRHNA and CDR2 SNTAGT. The CDR3 loop spans 13 amino acids. This chain's CDR3 is CASSTEGNQPQHF. CDR3 coding DNA: TGTGCCAGCAGTACAGAGGGCAATCAGCCCCAGCATTTT.

The rearrangement uses TRBV2 and TRBJ2-7; 9 bases are shared with TRBD2. From germline, CDR1 is SNHLY and CDR2 FYNNEI. V was clipped by 7 bases and J by 3 bases; unmatched bases: 7. This CDR3 spans 14 amino acids. CDR3 region: CASNRGLAIYEQYF. CDR3 nucleotide sequence: TGTGCCAGCAACCGAGGACTAGCGATCTACGAGCAGTACTTC.

The chain uses TRBV19 and TRBJ2-3; a possible D gene is TRBD1 (6 bases). V lost 3 bases and J 0 bases, leaving 10 bases between the germline ends. The CDR3 is 15 residues long. Germline V gives CDR1 LNHDA, CDR2 SQIVND (reference sequence). The CDR3 is CASSISGQSTDTQYF. CDR3 nucleotides: TGTGCCAGTAGTATTTCCGGACAGAGCACAGATACGCAGTATTTT.

The V call is TRBV5-6, the J call TRBJ1-2, with 7 bases aligning to TRBD1. Germline CDR1 is SGHDT and CDR2 is YYEEEE. V trimming: 1 base; J trimming: 8 bases; junction bases outside the gene matches: 5. CDR3 length equals 13 residues. The DNA of the CDR3 is TGTGCCAGCAGCTTGACAGGGGAGGCCGGCTACACCTTC. This encodes CASSLTGEAGYTF.

V is TRBV27 and J is TRBJ1-4; 10 bases agree with TRBD1. Germline-derived CDR1 and CDR2 are MNHEY and SMNVEV (reference sequence). The CDR3 consists of 15 residues. V trimming: 5 bases; J trimming: 9 bases; junction bases outside the gene matches: 9. The CDR3 reads CASSRHGTGEQKLFF. The CDR3 region has the DNA TGTGCCAGCAGTCGCCACGGGACAGGGGAACAAAAACTGTTTTTT.

The chain combines TRBV2 with TRBJ1-5, with 8 nucleotides matching TRBD1. With 6 bases clipped from V and 1 base from J, the junction kept 5 bases outside the gene matches. The CDR3 is 15 residues long. Germline CDR1 SNHLY, CDR2 FYNNEI. The CDR3 region is CASRVDRGSNQPQHF. The CDR3 nucleotides are TGTGCCAGCAGAGTAGACAGGGGCAGCAATCAGCCCCAGCATTTT.

The chain is built from TRBV6-5 and TRBJ2-1; D may match TRBD1 or TRBD2 (5 bases each). The CDR3 length is 15 residues. V lost 6 bases, J lost 5 bases, and 17 bases lay in between. Germline lookup yields CDR1 MNHEY and CDR2 SVGAGI. In DNA form, the CDR3 reads TGTGCCAGCAGCCGGGGACGGAAGCCTAACAATGAGCAGTTCTTC. It translates to CASSRGRKPNNEQFF.

The chain links TRBV5-1 to TRBJ2-5; TRBD1 is a possible D gene (5 bases). Germline V gene sequence: CDR1 SGHRS, CDR2 YFSETQ. Trimming took off 3 bases at V and 5 bases at J, with 17 bases between the two ends. This CDR3 has 15 amino acids. CDR3 DNA: TGCGCCAGCAGCTGGCCCCAGCCAGGGCAGGAGACCCAGTACTTC. Amino acids: CASSWPQPGQETQYF.

Remarks on this clone: Other DNA sequences within the sample encode an identical CDR3. This chain connects TRBV27 to TRBJ2-2; no firm D call. The germline gives CDR1 MNHEY, CDR2 SMNVEV (reference sequence). CDR3 size: 14 residues. The germline V and J ends were trimmed by 0 bases and 2 bases, with 4 bases remaining between them. CDR3 DNA: TGTGCCAGCAGTTTATCCAGAAACACCGGGGAGCTGTTTTTT. Translated: CASSLSRNTGELFF.

The chain couples TRBV27 to TRBJ2-7; 11 nucleotides align to TRBD2. The CDR3 totals 15 residues. The trim removed 2 bases at V and 4 bases at J, leaving 4 bases unmatched. Germline lookup yields CDR1 MNHEY and CDR2 SMNVEV (reference sequence). DNA of the CDR3: TGTGCCAGCAGTTTAAGCGGACTAGCGGGTTACGAGCAGTACTTC. This gives the protein CASSLSGLAGYEQYF.